The 32 T cell receptor beta chains below come from one sample, sequenced in a study of T cell responses to AZD1222 COVID-19 vaccine. TCRdb keeps only in-frame clones here, not all; method: immunoSEQ multiplex PCR. The sample shows 95,000 to 150,000 clones, more than 75% of them seen only once. The material was peripheral blood, obtained on day 0 of AZD1222 vaccination. Receptors were obtained from an adult in good health.

This clone appeared a few times. The chain has TRBV4-1 and TRBJ1-5, with TRBD1 matching 7 bases. Germline V gene lookup returns CDR1 MGHRA and CDR2 YSYEKL. Trimming took 5 bases from V and 5 from J; bases not matched to a gene: 9. This CDR3 comprises 15 residues. The CDR3 loop is CASSYRQGGHQPQHF. CDR3 DNA: TGCGCCAGCAGCTATAGACAGGGAGGGCATCAGCCCCAGCATTTT.

The chain links TRBV5-6 to TRBJ2-1, with 9 bases lining up with TRBD1. The CDR3 totals 15 residues. Germline CDR1 is SGHDT and CDR2 is YYEEEE. V dropped 4 bases and J dropped 0; count of bases not matched to a gene: 2. CDR3 coding DNA: TGTGCCAGCAGCCTGACAGGGGGCTCCTACAATGAGCAGTTCTTC. It encodes CASSLTGGSYNEQFF.

In nucleotides, the CDR3 is TGTGCCAGCAGTCGAGTGGGGCCTTACGAGCAGTACTTC. This codes for CASSRVGPYEQYF. The V and J genes are TRBV6-6 and TRBJ2-7, with D perhaps matching TRBD1 (5 bases). This CDR3 region has 13 residues. Trimming removed 5 bases at V and 4 bases at J, with 12 bases between. Germline loops: CDR1 MNHNY, CDR2 SVGAGI (reference sequence).

The gene calls are TRBV19 and TRBJ2-7; D ambiguous. This CDR3 contains 14 residues. Germline V CDR1 and CDR2: LNHDA, SQIVND (reference sequence). V was pared by 1 base and J by 0 bases, with 7 bases between. DNA of the CDR3: TGTGCCAGTAGTATAGGGGCGCGCTCCTACGAGCAGTACTTC. Residues: CASSIGARSYEQYF. The full variable domain, with the rest looked up from reference TRBV19 and TRBJ2-7, is DGGITQSPKYLFRKEGQNVTLSCEQNLNHDAMYWYRQDPGQGLRLIYYSQIVNDFQKGDIAEGYSVSREKKESFPLTVTSAQKNPTAFYLCASSIGARSYEQYFGPGTRLTVT.

This clone showed up just once. V gene TRBV10-3 combines with J gene TRBJ1-4; no clear D gene. Germline lookup yields CDR1 ENHRY and CDR2 SYGVKD. The CDR3 sequence is 17 residues long. Between the trimmed V and J ends, which lost 3 bases and 8 bases, there was a span of 22 bases. The CDR3 DNA reads TGTGCCATCAGTGACACCCCTCCCGGCCGCGTTGGCGAAAAACTGTTTTTT. Translating gives CAISDTPPGRVGEKLFF.

This clone was counted once. The genes are TRBV24-1 and TRBJ2-1; 7 nucleotides match TRBD1. J lost 0 bases, V lost 1 base, and 23 bases had no gene match. The CDR3 totals 23 residues. Germline CDR1 and CDR2: KGHDR and SFDVKD. The CDR3 loop is CATSDFKSTGTANITSSYNEQFF. The CDR3 nucleotides are TGTGCCACCAGTGATTTTAAATCAACAGGGACAGCAAATATCACCAGCTCCTACAATGAGCAGTTCTTC.

This chain uses TRBV7-9 with TRBJ1-2; possible D gene TRBD1, 6 bases. Germline V gives CDR1 SEHNR, CDR2 FQNEAQ (reference sequence). The CDR3 totals 14 residues. The V end lost 5 bases, the J end lost 9 bases, and 19 bases lay between the germline ends. The DNA of the CDR3 is TGTGCCAGCAGCCCCGTCGGTCACAGGGAAAGCTACACCTTC. Its translation is CASSPVGHRESYTF.

This chain connects TRBV14 to TRBJ1-2; 10 bases match TRBD1. CDR3 size: 16 residues. The trim removed 4 bases at V and 4 bases at J, leaving 9 bases unmatched. CDR1 and CDR2 from the germline V gene are SGHDN and FVKESK. In nucleotides, the CDR3 is TGTGCCAGCAGCCCCCTCGGGGGACAGGGGATCTATGGCTACACCTTC. The encoded protein is CASSPLGGQGIYGYTF.

As concerns this clone: This same CDR3 is encoded by further DNA sequences in the sample. The rearrangement joins TRBV18 to TRBJ2-7; D not resolved. V lost 1 base, J lost 2 bases, and 3 bases lay in between. The CDR3 contains 12 residues. Per the germline V gene, CDR1 is KGHSH and CDR2 is LQKENI. In nucleotides, the CDR3 is TGTGCCAGCTCACCACAGCCCTACGAGCAGTACTTC. This codes for CASSPQPYEQYF.

This clone was seen once. The chain combines TRBV4-1 with TRBJ2-7; the match to TRBD2 covers 8 bases. Germline V gene data show CDR1 as MGHRA and CDR2 as YSYEKL. The CDR3 sequence is 16 residues long. Unmatched junction bases numbered 6, after V lost 0 bases and J lost 2 bases. The CDR3 DNA is TGCGCCAGCAGCCAAGATTGGCGGGGGGCGACCTACGAGCAGTACTTC. Its protein is CASSQDWRGATYEQYF.

The chain couples TRBV27 to TRBJ2-3; TRBD2 aligns across 9 bases. V dropped 5 bases and J dropped 3; count of bases not matched to a gene: 9. The V gene's germline CDR1 is MNHEY and CDR2 SMNVEV (reference sequence). The CDR3 consists of 16 residues. Here the CDR3 reads CASSLGTSTTTDTQYF. The CDR3, as DNA: TGTGCCAGCAGTCTCGGGACTAGCACAACGACAGATACGCAGTATTTT.

Only a few counts were recorded for this clone. V and J are TRBV12-3 or TRBV12-4 and TRBJ1-1; the match to TRBD1 covers 7 bases. This CDR3 has 13 amino acids. V gave up 1 base and J gave up 11 bases; unmatched junction bases: 7. Here the CDR3 reads CASSLGRRGRAFF. CDR3 bases: TGTGCCAGCAGTTTAGGCAGGAGGGGGCGGGCTTTCTTT.

This clone came up a few times. The genes are TRBV30 and TRBJ1-1; D is perhaps TRBD1 (6 bases). Germline V gives CDR1 GTSNPN, CDR2 SVGIG (reference sequence). The CDR3 length is 14 residues. V was clipped by 3 bases and J by 2 bases, with 13 bases between them. The CDR3 sequence: CAWSPQGANTEAFF. The CDR3 nucleotides read TGTGCCTGGAGCCCACAGGGAGCAAACACTGAAGCTTTCTTT.

The table lists this clone with a few counts. This chain uses TRBV28 with TRBJ1-5; 7 bases align to TRBD1. Per germline, CDR1 MDHEN and CDR2 SYDVKM. The CDR3 runs to 23 residues. V was pared by 2 bases and J by 7 bases, with 32 bases of the junction left unmatched. CDR3 in amino acids: CASSLVYPKNLTGRASDRQPQHF. The CDR3 DNA reads TGTGCCAGCAGTTTAGTTTACCCCAAGAATTTGACAGGGCGAGCATCTGATAGGCAGCCCCAGCATTTT.

The chain is built from TRBV4-2 and TRBJ2-3, with unresolved D. The V end was cut by 0 bases, the J end by 8 bases, with 15 bases between. The germline gives CDR1 LGHNA, CDR2 YNFKEQ. The CDR3 extends over 15 amino acids. In DNA form, the CDR3 reads TGTGCCAGCAGCCAAGATGCCTCGACTGGGCGTACGCAGTATTTT. It is translated as CASSQDASTGRTQYF.

The CDR3 DNA is TGTGCCAGTAGTATGGCGCAGGGTGGCACAGATACGCAGTATTTT. This codes for CASSMAQGGTDTQYF. The gene calls are TRBV19 and TRBJ2-3; D possibly corresponds to TRBD1 (5 bases). With 3 bases removed from V and 1 base from J, the gap between germline ends came to 11 bases. Germline CDR1 and CDR2: LNHDA and SQIVND (reference sequence). The CDR3 is 15 amino acids.

The chain is built from TRBV4-1 and TRBJ2-1, with D possibly TRBD2 on 6 matching bases. Germline CDR1 is MGHRA and CDR2 is YSYEKL. The CDR3 sequence is 16 residues long. V dropped 0 bases and J dropped 4 bases, with 13 bases sitting between them. CDR3 nucleotides: TGCGCCAGCAGCCAAGATGATAGCGGAATTTACAATGAGCAGTTCTTC. It codes for CASSQDDSGIYNEQFF.

The chain couples TRBV29-1 to TRBJ1-5, with TRBD1 identical over 8 bases. Losses at the gene ends were 4 bases for V and 1 base for J; bases not matched to a gene: 3. CDR1 and CDR2 from the germline V gene are SQVTM and ANQGSEA. CDR3 length equals 14 residues. In DNA, the CDR3 is TGCAGCGTTGCTCAGGGGGCGAGCAATCAGCCCCAGCATTTT. Translating it yields CSVAQGASNQPQHF.

This clone was counted between two and nine times. This sequence joins TRBV7-9 and TRBJ2-3; no reliable D call. V lost 7 bases and J lost 2, with 19 bases in between. The CDR3 runs 16 residues. CDR1 is SEHNR and CDR2 is FQNEAQ in the germline V gene (reference sequence). This chain's CDR3 is CASTNLGRRTTDTQYF. The CDR3 region has the DNA TGTGCCAGCACCAACCTCGGACGGAGAACCACAGATACGCAGTATTTT.

The rearrangement links TRBV27 to TRBJ1-2, with TRBD1 matching over 10 bases. V was pared by 0 bases and J by 7 bases, with 11 bases of the junction left unmatched. Germline CDR1 MNHEY, CDR2 SMNVEV (reference sequence). The CDR3 sequence is 17 residues long. The CDR3 reads CASSLSVGTGVSGGYTF. In DNA, the CDR3 is TGTGCCAGCAGTTTATCGGTCGGGACAGGGGTATCGGGTGGCTACACCTTC.

The rearrangement joins TRBV3-1 (or the pseudogene TRBV3-2) to TRBJ1-2; D call uncertain. The CDR3 runs to 15 residues. Germline V lookup: CDR1 LGHDT, CDR2 YNNKEL (reference sequence). V was pared by 4 bases and J by 2 bases, with 14 bases between. DNA for the CDR3: TGTGCCAGCAGCCCCCCGCCAGGCCGCAACTATGGCTACACCTTC. It encodes CASSPPPGRNYGYTF.

DNA for the CDR3: TGTGCCAGCAGTTACACGGTGTTACAGCCCCAGCATTTT. This translates into CASSYTVLQPQHF. V is TRBV6-5 and J is TRBJ1-5; D gene unclear. Germline values: CDR1 MNHEY, CDR2 SVGAGI. The V end lost 2 bases, the J end lost 7 bases, and 9 bases lay between the germline ends. The CDR3 is 13 amino acids.

The chain uses TRBV11-2 and TRBJ1-4; D uncertain. Germline loops: CDR1 SGHAT, CDR2 FQNNGV. V lost 5 bases and J 4 bases, leaving 17 bases between the germline ends. The CDR3 sequence is 16 residues long. The CDR3 region has the DNA TGTGCCAGCAGCCCCGGCGGGGAGGGAGTTAATGAAAAACTGTTTTTT. Amino acid sequence: CASSPGGEGVNEKLFF.

The chain joins TRBV3-1 (or the pseudogene TRBV3-2) to TRBJ1-5; D is possibly TRBD1 (5 bases). V was cut by 3 bases and J by 1 base, with 7 bases left in between. CDR1 and CDR2 (germline): LGHDT, YNNKEL (reference sequence). The CDR3 is made up of 14 amino acids. Here the CDR3 reads CASSQGPSNQPQHF. The CDR3 nucleotides read TGTGCCAGCAGCCAGGGACCGAGCAATCAGCCCCAGCATTTT.

This chain uses TRBV7-2 with TRBJ2-3; D is unclear. Trimming took off 1 base at V and 2 bases at J, with 7 bases between the two ends. CDR3 length: 14 residues. The germline V gene encodes CDR1 SGHTA and CDR2 FQGNSA. The CDR3 loop is CASSLGVFTDTQYF. The CDR3 DNA reads as TGTGCCAGCAGCTTAGGGGTGTTCACAGATACGCAGTATTTT.

The chain's CDR3 is CASSPAGHGYSGNTIYF. In nucleotides, the CDR3 is TGTGCCAGCAGCCCCGCTGGACACGGATACTCCGGAAACACCATATATTTT. This sequence joins TRBV7-9 and TRBJ1-3, with D maybe TRBD1 (5 bases). The CDR3 totals 17 residues. Germline V CDR1 and CDR2: SEHNR, FQNEAQ (reference sequence). Trimming left V 5 bases short and J 4 bases short, with 21 bases between.

The CDR3 nucleotides read TGTGCCAGTAGTACTCTCGGCCACAGCCCTTATGGCTACACCTTC. Residues: CASSTLGHSPYGYTF. The genes are TRBV19 and TRBJ1-2; no definite D call. The CDR3 is 15 amino acids. Trimming left V 4 bases short and J 5 bases short, with 17 bases between. Germline CDR1 reads LNHDA; CDR2 reads SQIVND (reference sequence).

The J gene is TRBJ1-4, the V gene TRBV5-4, with D uncertain. Trimming removed 3 bases from V and 0 bases from J, with 9 bases in between. Germline loops: CDR1 SGHNT, CDR2 YYREEE (reference sequence). The CDR3 has 15 residues. CDR3 residues: CASSYQTATNEKLFF. CDR3 coding DNA: TGTGCCAGCAGCTACCAAACGGCAACTAATGAAAAACTGTTTTTT.

The rearrangement links TRBV6-2 or TRBV6-3 to TRBJ1-1, with a weak D call TRBD1 (5 bases). CDR1 and CDR2 from the germline V gene are MNHEY and SVGEGT. The CDR3 has 13 residues. Trimming stripped 6 bases from V and 4 bases from J, with 12 bases between. CDR3 coding DNA: TGTGCCAGCAGCCAGGGTTCTGGCACTGAAGCTTTCTTT. Encoded protein: CASSQGSGTEAFF.

The genes are TRBV9 and TRBJ1-6; 7 nucleotides line up with TRBD1. Germline V gene lookup returns CDR1 SGDLS and CDR2 YYNGEE. The trim removed 0 bases at V and 10 bases at J, leaving 7 bases unmatched. This CDR3 has 15 amino acids. CDR3 coding DNA: TGTGCCAGCAGCGTAGGACGGCTAGGGGGCTCACCCCTCCACTTT. Translation: CASSVGRLGGSPLHF.

This chain links TRBV2 with TRBJ2-3; the D is unclear. Looked up from germline, CDR1 is SNHLY and CDR2 is FYNNEI. With 6 bases removed from V and 4 bases from J, the gap between germline ends came to 8 bases. There are 12 residues in the CDR3. The CDR3 coding sequence is TGTGCCAGCAGAGCTAGTTCAGATACGCAGTATTTT. Translation: CASRASSDTQYF.

The chain has TRBV5-1 and TRBJ1-2; 7 bases align to TRBD1. Trimming removed 4 bases from V and 2 bases from J; junction bases left unmatched: 2. The CDR3 has 13 amino acids. Germline lookup yields CDR1 SGHRS and CDR2 YFSETQ. CDR3 sequence (DNA): TGCGCCAGCAGCCCGGGACAGAACTATGGCTACACCTTC. Protein: CASSPGQNYGYTF.